This is a list of T cell receptor beta chains from one sample in a study of PD-L1 blockade in urothelial cancer. The repertoire was sequenced with immunoSEQ multiplex PCR; TCRdb's copy has only in-frame clones and lacks some. The sample has approximately 94,000 clones, around 87% seen once. The source material was PBMCs, sampled around atezolizumab (anti-PD-L1) treatment. These receptors came from a man between 60 and 75 years old with urothelial cancer. The CDR3 runs from the conserved cysteine through the conserved F or W. The D gene is left open where the match is weak. Rows give clone size only sometimes, using once, few, many, or a class for an expanded clone.

d_gene	v_gene	abundance	j_gene	CDR3nt	CDR3aa
-	TRBV7-2	-	TRBJ2-3	TGTGCCAGCAGCTTGAGCGTAGATACGCAGTATTTT	CASSLSVDTQYF
-	TRBV7-8	-	TRBJ1-2	TGTGCCAGCAGCTTACCGGCAGGGGAAGGCGGCTACACCTTC	CASSLPAGEGGYTF
TRBD1	TRBV7-6	-	TRBJ1-1	TGTGCCAGCAGCCCGGGGACAGGTGGTCGGACTGAAGCTTTCTTT	CASSPGTGGRTEAFF
-	TRBV6-5	-	TRBJ1-4	TGTGCCAGCAGAGAGGGAACCGAAAAACTGTTTTTT	CASREGTEKLFF
TRBD2	TRBV6-5	-	TRBJ2-5	TGTGCCAGCCGACTAGCGGGGAGAGAGACCCAGTACTTC	CASRLAGRETQYF
-	TRBV19	-	TRBJ1-2	TGTGCCAGTATACGGAAAACAGACGCTCTATCCGGCTACACCTTC	CASIRKTDALSGYTF
-	TRBV7-9	-	TRBJ1-5	TGTGCCAGCAGCTTAGGCGTGACAGAACATCAGGCCCAGCATTTT	CASSLGVTEHQAQHF
-	TRBV2	-	TRBJ1-2	TGTGCCAGCAGGCAAAACAGGGATGGCTACACCTTC	CASRQNRDGYTF
-	TRBV7-6	-	TRBJ2-5	TGTGCCAGCAGCGAGGACACCCCGAGAGAGACCCAGTACTTC	CASSEDTPRETQYF
-	TRBV27	-	TRBJ1-1	TGTGCCAGCAGTGTCATCAGGGGTAGCACTGAAGCTTTCTTT	CASSVIRGSTEAFF
TRBD1	TRBV5-1	-	TRBJ2-6	TGCGCCAGCGCTAGGGACAGCGTCTCTGGGGCCAACGTCCTGACTTTC	CASARDSVSGANVLTF
-	TRBV5-1	once	TRBJ1-1	TGCGCCAGCAGCTTGGAGGGTCCGGGAACTGAAGCTTTCTTT	CASSLEGPGTEAFF
-	TRBV6-1	-	TRBJ2-3	TGTGCCAGCAGTCAGGGTTGGGGCACAGATACGCAGTATTTT	CASSQGWGTDTQYF
TRBD2	TRBV9	few	TRBJ2-7	TGTGCCAGCAGCGTAGGGTCTGACGGGAGGTCCGAGCAGTACTTC	CASSVGSDGRSEQYF
-	TRBV6-1	-	TRBJ1-1	TGTGCCAGCAGTGAATCCGGACTCATATCAGCTTTCTTT	CASSESGLISAFF
TRBD1	TRBV19	-	TRBJ2-7	TGTGCCAGTAGTTCCGGGACAGAATCATACGAGCAGTACTTC	CASSSGTESYEQYF
-	TRBV6-1	-	TRBJ1-5	TGTGCCAGCAGTATCATAGACAATCAGCCCCAGCATTTT	CASSIIDNQPQHF
-	TRBV6-6	-	TRBJ1-5	TGTGCCAGCAGTTACTCGTCAGCGGGCAGGCAAGGGCCCCAGCATTTT	CASSYSSAGRQGPQHF
TRBD2	TRBV7-7	-	TRBJ2-2	TGTGCCAGCAGCTCCACCCCGACTAGCGGGGGGGCCCCCGGGGAGCTGTTTTTT	CASSSTPTSGGAPGELFF
-	TRBV7-2	-	TRBJ1-2	TGTGCCAGCAGCTTCTCGGGGGGGAACTATGGCTACACCTTC	CASSFSGGNYGYTF
TRBD2	TRBV19	-	TRBJ2-7	TGTGCCAGTAGTACGGATAGCGGGGGGACAATCTACGAGCAGTACTTC	CASSTDSGGTIYEQYF
TRBD1	TRBV4-2	-	TRBJ1-6	TGTGCCAGCAGCCCGGACAGGGGTAATTCACCCCTCCACTTT	CASSPDRGNSPLHF
-	TRBV30	-	TRBJ2-1	TGTGCCTGGAGTGTAAGGGGGAACAATGAGCAGTTCTTC	CAWSVRGNNEQFF
-	TRBV19	-	TRBJ2-1	TGTGCCAGTAGTGCCCCTGGTTGGCGGAGCTCCTACAATGAGCAGTTCTTC	CASSAPGWRSSYNEQFF
-	TRBV11-2	-	TRBJ1-3	TGTGCCAGCAGCCCCCGGACAGTCCTCTCTGGAAACACCATATATTTT	CASSPRTVLSGNTIYF
-	TRBV4-1	-	TRBJ2-7	TGCGCCAGCAGCCAAGGGGAGTGGGGTCCCACCTACGAGCAGTACTTC	CASSQGEWGPTYEQYF
-	TRBV6-5	few	TRBJ2-2	TGTGCCAGCAGTTTCAGCGGGGGGGAGCTGTTTTTT	CASSFSGGELFF
TRBD2	TRBV10-3	-	TRBJ2-6	TGTGCCATCAGTGGGGACCCAACTAGCGGGGGTCACTCTGGGGCCAACGTCCTGACTTTC	CAISGDPTSGGHSGANVLTF
-	TRBV27	-	TRBJ2-7	TGTGCCAGCAGTTTTTCAGTGTCCTACGAGCAGTACTTC	CASSFSVSYEQYF
TRBD1	TRBV15	-	TRBJ1-5	TGTGCCACCAGCAGAACCCCGGGACAGGCTAGTCAGCCCCAGCATTTT	CATSRTPGQASQPQHF
TRBD1	TRBV5-1	-	TRBJ2-2	TGCGCCAGCAGCTTGCGTTTCGGGGAGACAGGGACCGGGGAGCTGTTTTTT	CASSLRFGETGTGELFF
-	TRBV5-1	-	TRBJ2-2	TGCGCCAGCAGCTTTGGGGCTAGCGTGACCGGGGAGCTGTTTTTT	CASSFGASVTGELFF
TRBD1	TRBV4-3	-	TRBJ2-7	TGCGCCAGCAGCCGGGTAAGGGGGCCGTACGAGCAGTACTTC	CASSRVRGPYEQYF
-	TRBV7-8	many	TRBJ1-1	TGTGCCAGCAGCTTAGCGCGAGTCGGGAACACTGAAGCTTTCTTT	CASSLARVGNTEAFF
TRBD1	TRBV4-3	-	TRBJ1-4	TGCGCCAGCAGCCAGGAGGGGGACAGCCATGAAAAACTGTTTTTT	CASSQEGDSHEKLFF
TRBD2	TRBV5-6	-	TRBJ2-3	TGTGCCAGCAGCTACCGGTCTAGCGGGGGGCCCACAGATACGCAGTATTTT	CASSYRSSGGPTDTQYF
-	TRBV2	-	TRBJ1-2	TGTGCCAGCAGCCTCGAGAGGAACTATGGCTACACCTTC	CASSLERNYGYTF
-	TRBV2	-	TRBJ1-5	TGTGCCAGCAGACAGGACAATCAGCCCCAGCATTTT	CASRQDNQPQHF
-	TRBV29-1	-	TRBJ1-3	TGCAGCGTTGCGGGGGGGAGAGGAAACACCATATATTTT	CSVAGGRGNTIYF
-	TRBV28	-	TRBJ1-5	TGTGCCAGCAGCCTTCCAACCGGGAGACGAGATCAGCCCCAGCATTTT	CASSLPTGRRDQPQHF
-	TRBV5-1	-	TRBJ1-1	TGCGCCAGCAGGATAGACACTGAAGCTTTCTTT	CASRIDTEAFF
TRBD2	TRBV25-1	-	TRBJ2-1	TGTGCCAGCAGTGAATCGGGCGCTAGCGGGGTATACAATGAGCAGTTCTTC	CASSESGASGVYNEQFF
-	TRBV4-3	-	TRBJ2-2	TGCGCCAGCAGCCAAGATAGGGCGCGGGGCGGGGAGCTGTTTTTT	CASSQDRARGGELFF
-	TRBV5-4	-	TRBJ2-3	TGTGCCAGCAGCTTGGCGCAGGCCCCAGATACGCAGTATTTT	CASSLAQAPDTQYF
-	TRBV30	-	TRBJ2-1	TGTGCCTGGAGTGTACGACGAGGTTTGGATGAGCAGTTCTTC	CAWSVRRGLDEQFF
-	TRBV6-5	few	TRBJ1-6	TGTGCCAGCAGTGACTCGACCGGGTATAATTCACCCCTCCACTTT	CASSDSTGYNSPLHF
TRBD1	TRBV15	-	TRBJ2-1	TGTGCCACCAGCAGAGATGCAGGGGGATACAATGAGCAGTTCTTC	CATSRDAGGYNEQFF
TRBD1	TRBV15	-	TRBJ1-1	TGTGCCACCAGCAGTACAGGGGTAGGGACTGAAGCTTTCTTT	CATSSTGVGTEAFF
TRBD2	TRBV9	once	TRBJ2-1	TGTGCCAGCAGCCTGACTTGGGGACTAGCGGACTACAATGAGCAGTTCTTC	CASSLTWGLADYNEQFF
TRBD1	TRBV7-9	-	TRBJ2-6	TGTGCCAGCAGCTTCCAGGGGGCTAGGTCTGGGGCCAACGTCCTGACTTTC	CASSFQGARSGANVLTF
TRBD2	TRBV9	-	TRBJ2-7	TGTGCCAGCAGCGACGGTCTAGCGGGAGAAAACGAGCAGTACTTC	CASSDGLAGENEQYF
TRBD2	TRBV9	few	TRBJ2-7	TGTGCCAGCAGCATCGGAGCACTAGCGGGAGTTGGCGAGCAGTACTTC	CASSIGALAGVGEQYF